The 21 T cell receptor beta chains presented below share a single source sample, sequenced in a study of high-grade serous ovarian cancer treatment subgroups. Tumor tissue was taken before any definitive surgery or chemotherapy was given. The method was immunoSEQ multiplex PCR; TCRdb's version includes in-frame clones alone and lacks a portion of them. The sample yields about 10,000 clones, roughly two thirds seen once. Input material: tumor tissue. Receptor source: a human donor with high-grade serous ovarian cancer.

Here the CDR3 reads CASSLGTGNTEAFF. The CDR3, as DNA: TGTGCCAGCAGCTTAGGGACAGGGAACACTGAAGCTTTCTTT. The chain combines TRBV7-8 with TRBJ1-1, with 7 bases that match TRBD1. The germline V gene has CDR1 SGHVS and CDR2 FQNEAQ. With 1 base clipped from V and 1 base from J, the junction kept 0 bases outside the gene matches. This CDR3 region has 14 residues.

The chain joins TRBV28 to TRBJ2-3; TRBD2 agrees at 10 bases. The CDR3 has 16 residues. Trimming cost V 8 bases and J 0 bases; bases outside gene matches: 8. The germline CDR1 and CDR2 sequences are MDHEN and SYDVKM. This CDR3 reads CASHGATSGSTDTQYF. For the CDR3, the DNA is TGTGCCAGCCACGGGGCGACTAGCGGGAGCACAGATACGCAGTATTTT.

The rearrangement joins TRBV27 to TRBJ1-4; TRBD1 matches 7 bases. Germline loops: CDR1 MNHEY, CDR2 SMNVEV (reference sequence). The trim removed 1 base at V and 4 bases at J, leaving 9 bases unmatched. The CDR3 length is 17 residues. CDR3 sequence: CASSLYPGTEINEKLFF. The CDR3 nucleotides read TGTGCCAGCAGTTTATATCCCGGGACAGAGATTAATGAAAAACTGTTTTTT.

This clone was counted a few times. The chain links TRBV27 to TRBJ2-7, with D possibly matching TRBD2 (5 bases). CDR3 length: 13 residues. Germline CDR1 reads MNHEY; CDR2 reads SMNVEV (reference sequence). The ends were cut back, 2 bases at V and 0 bases at J, with 5 bases in the middle. The CDR3 loop reads CASSLTSSYEQYF. CDR3 DNA: TGTGCCAGCAGTTTAACTAGCTCCTACGAGCAGTACTTC.

The genes are TRBV7-2 and TRBJ2-3; D is perhaps TRBD2 (6 bases). Germline V gene sequence: CDR1 SGHTA, CDR2 FQGNSA. The length of the CDR3 is 14 residues. The V end was cut by 5 bases, the J end by 2 bases, with 11 bases between. CDR3 in amino acids: CASSPDYLTDTQYF. Here the CDR3 DNA reads TGTGCCAGCAGCCCGGACTACCTCACAGATACGCAGTATTTT.

This chain connects TRBV11-2 to TRBJ2-7, with 10 positions matching TRBD2. This CDR3 spans 15 amino acids. Germline trimming cut 4 bases from V and 5 bases from J; bases unmatched to any gene: 8. Germline-derived CDR1 and CDR2 are SGHAT and FQNNGV. CDR3 coding DNA: TGTGCCAGCAGCTCTCTAGCGGGAGCCCGGAACGAGCAGTACTTC. This sequence encodes CASSSLAGARNEQYF.

The chain is built from TRBV9 and TRBJ2-5, with 11 bases aligning to TRBD1. The J segment lost 4 bases and the V segment lost 3 bases, leaving 5 bases of the junction unmatched. Germline V gives CDR1 SGDLS, CDR2 YYNGEE. The length of the CDR3 is 15 residues. The CDR3, as DNA: TGTGCCAGCAGCGACGGACAGGGGGCGAGAGAGACCCAGTACTTC. The encoded protein is CASSDGQGARETQYF.

This clone has just a few counts. The genes are TRBV7-3 and TRBJ2-1; no clear D. The CDR3 runs 13 residues. Between the trimmed V and J ends, which lost 5 bases and 5 bases, there was a span of 10 bases. Germline V gene data show CDR1 as SGHTA and CDR2 as FQGTGA. As DNA, the CDR3 is TGTGCCAGCAGCAAGGGCATCGACAATGAGCAGTTCTTC. Translation gives CASSKGIDNEQFF.

This clone counts as medium-sized. This chain links TRBV7-3 with TRBJ2-1; possible D gene TRBD2, 5 bases. The CDR3 is 16 amino acids. The V gene's germline CDR1 is SGHTA and CDR2 FQGTGA. The V gene lost 0 bases and the J gene lost 7 bases, with 16 bases spanning the gap. The CDR3 region is CASSLTGAAGWNEQFF. The DNA for the CDR3 is TGTGCCAGCAGCTTAACCGGAGCGGCCGGATGGAATGAGCAGTTCTTC.

The genes are TRBV29-1 and TRBJ2-7; D is perhaps TRBD2 (5 bases). The CDR3 is made up of 11 amino acids. Germline CDR1 reads SQVTM; CDR2 reads ANQGSEA. Between the trimmed V and J ends, which lost 3 bases and 7 bases, there was a span of 10 bases. The CDR3, as DNA: TGCAGCGTTGATGAGGGTTGGGAGCAGTACTTC. Translating it yields CSVDEGWEQYF.

The chain couples TRBV6-5 to TRBJ2-1; the D is unclear. Trimming removed 0 bases at V and 9 bases at J, with 9 bases between. This CDR3 region has 13 residues. Germline-derived CDR1 and CDR2 are MNHEY and SVGAGI. CDR3 residues: CASSYSGAGEQFF. The CDR3 bases are TGTGCCAGCAGTTACTCAGGAGCAGGTGAGCAGTTCTTC.

Worth noting for this clone: Sequence at one end of the junction differs from germline and may be a read error. The rearrangement uses TRBV7-3 and TRBJ2-7; 7 bases agree with TRBD1. The CDR3 runs 14 residues. Germline lookup yields CDR1 SGHTA and CDR2 FQGTGA. The CDR3 reads CASSLTGTDYEQYF. The CDR3, as DNA: TGTGCCAGCAGCCTAACCGGGACAGACTACGAGCAGTACTTC.

This chain links TRBV4-2 with TRBJ2-1; TRBD2 aligns across 11 bases. The CDR3 sequence is 17 residues long. The J segment lost 0 bases and the V segment lost 3 bases, leaving 4 bases of the junction unmatched. Germline V CDR1 and CDR2: LGHNA, YNFKEQ. The CDR3 region is CASSHPTSGASYNEQFF. CDR3 bases: TGTGCCAGCAGCCACCCGACTAGCGGGGCCTCCTACAATGAGCAGTTCTTC.

V is TRBV6-1 and J is TRBJ2-1, with a tentative D call TRBD1 (6 bases). From germline, CDR1 is MNHNS and CDR2 SASEGT. V was trimmed by 5 bases and J by 2 bases, leaving 10 bases between them. CDR3 length: 14 residues. This chain's CDR3 is CASSQGFAYNEQFF. The CDR3 DNA reads as TGTGCCAGCAGTCAGGGGTTTGCCTACAATGAGCAGTTCTTC.

J is TRBJ2-1 and V is TRBV6-6; either TRBD1 or TRBD2 may fit D (5 bases each). V was clipped by 2 bases and J by 4 bases, with 9 bases between them. The CDR3 consists of 14 residues. CDR1 and CDR2 from the germline V gene are MNHNY and SVGAGI (reference sequence). CDR3 in amino acids: CASSYNGAYNEQFF. The CDR3 region has the DNA TGTGCCAGCAGTTACAACGGGGCGTACAATGAGCAGTTCTTC.

This clone has a single count. CDR3 amino acids: CASSLKGLNTEAFF. The CDR3 DNA is TGTGCCAGCAGCTTAAAGGGGTTGAACACTGAAGCTTTCTTT. This chain connects TRBV7-2 to TRBJ1-1; D might be TRBD1 (5 bases). Germline V gives CDR1 SGHTA, CDR2 FQGNSA. The germline V and J ends were trimmed by 2 bases and 0 bases, with 7 bases remaining between them. There are 14 residues in the CDR3. Looking up the rest from reference TRBV7-2 and TRBJ1-1 gives the full variable domain: GAGVSQSPSNKVTEKGKDVELRCDPISGHTALYWYRQSLGQGLEFLIYFQGNSAPDKSGLPSDRFSAERTGGSVSTLTIQRTQQEDSAVYLCASSLKGLNTEAFFGQGTRLTVV.

This clone was recorded only once. The chain uses TRBV15 and TRBJ2-5; the match to TRBD2 covers 7 bases. Germline V gene data show CDR1 as LNHNV and CDR2 as YYDKDF (reference sequence). V was clipped by 0 bases and J by 5 bases; unmatched bases: 6. The length of the CDR3 is 15 residues. CDR3 DNA: TGTGCCACCAGCAGAGATATAGCGGGTGGGGAGACCCAGTACTTC. The encoded protein is CATSRDIAGGETQYF.

V and J are TRBV7-2 and TRBJ2-2, with D tentatively TRBD1 (6 bases). Germline assignment: CDR1 SGHTA and CDR2 FQGNSA. The CDR3 is made up of 15 amino acids. Between the trimmed V and J ends, which lost 5 bases and 7 bases, there was a span of 17 bases. CDR3 coding DNA: TGTGCCAGCAGCCCCGTAAACCGAGGGGGCGGGGAGCTGTTTTTT. Its translation is CASSPVNRGGGELFF.

This clone was detected only a few times. The CDR3 spells CAITGQGNYGYTF. CDR3 nucleotide sequence: TGTGCCATCACGGGACAGGGGAACTATGGCTACACCTTC. The gene calls are TRBV10-3 and TRBJ1-2; TRBD1 matches at 10 bases. Trimming at V came to 7 bases and at J to 2 bases, leaving 1 base not matched to a gene. The germline V gene encodes CDR1 ENHRY and CDR2 SYGVKD. CDR3 length: 13 amino acids.

The CDR3 DNA follows: TGTGCCAGCAGCTCAACTAGCGGGAGGGCCGAGGAGCAGTTCTTC. It is translated as CASSSTSGRAEEQFF. The chain joins TRBV7-3 to TRBJ2-1; 13 bases are a match to TRBD2. The V gene end was trimmed by 4 bases and the J gene end by 10 bases; junction bases not matched to a gene: 7. This CDR3 is 15 amino acids long. Germline V lookup: CDR1 SGHTA, CDR2 FQGTGA.

This clone has just a few counts. The chain is built from TRBV7-9 and TRBJ2-1; no firm D call. Per germline, CDR1 SEHNR and CDR2 FQNEAQ (reference sequence). Deletions cut 5 bases from V and 0 bases from J, with 17 bases between. The CDR3 extends over 17 amino acids. The CDR3 nucleotides read TGTGCCAGCAGCCTACGGCAGCGAACGAGCTCCTACAATGAGCAGTTCTTC. It yields the protein CASSLRQRTSSYNEQFF.